These T cell receptor beta chains were read from a single sample in a study of T-cell reconstitution after alpha-beta-depleted transplantation in children. TCRdb reprocessed the PCR reads via MiXCR and lists one record per CDR3 protein. The sample lists approximately 980,000 distinct CDR3 sequences, around 30% occurring once. Material: PBMCs, mostly from graft donor cells, obtained 360 days after TCRalphabeta/CD19-depleted stem cell transplant. The origin of the receptors is a boy younger than two who had a stem cell transplant for SCID, so the T cells may come from the graft donor. Each CDR3 is given without its conserved first and last residue. Each record gives: V gene, clone size, CDR3 protein. Size tells how often a clone was seen (once, few, many) or the class of an expanded clone, and some rows leave it out.

v_call: TRBV20-1; clone_size: .; cdr3_aa: SARSQGWVETQY
v_call: TRBV7-9; clone_size: few; cdr3_aa: ASSGGQGWGSYEQY
v_call: TRBV10-3; clone_size: .; cdr3_aa: AISHTGIMNTEAF
v_call: TRBV11-2; clone_size: .; cdr3_aa: ASSLKYRDNEQY
v_call: TRBV7-8; clone_size: .; cdr3_aa: ASSSWVSGEGTDTQY
v_call: TRBV12-3/TRBV12-4; clone_size: many; cdr3_aa: ASSFRGVGYNEQF
v_call: TRBV2; clone_size: .; cdr3_aa: ASSGGSNRSYNEQF
v_call: TRBV7-9; clone_size: .; cdr3_aa: ASSLLPGNSANYGYT
v_call: TRBV3-1; clone_size: few; cdr3_aa: ASSHNRGQIYEQY
v_call: TRBV5-1; clone_size: .; cdr3_aa: ASSLALRGGDTQY
v_call: TRBV29-1; clone_size: .; cdr3_aa: SASITGNYGYT